The present entry profiles one T cell receptor (beta chain) with its context. The entry originates in a study of blood T cell repertoires in COVID-19. Across the study: Sources were T cells, B-cell-depleted T cells, or PBMCs; the material itself was cDNA or gDNA.

Sequenced by immunoSEQ multiplex PCR; TCRdb stores in-frame clones only, minus some. The sample yields approximately 400,000 clones, more than 75% seen once. V was pared by 6 bases and J by 9 bases, with 8 bases of the junction left unmatched. Germline CDR1 SGHAT, CDR2 FQNNGV. The CDR3 spans 13 residues. The specimen sequenced was peripheral blood. The V gene is TRBV11-2, the J gene TRBJ2-1; 7 nucleotides agree with TRBD2. The sequence derives from a human donor with acute or convalescent COVID-19. The donor label of this sample is uncertain. CDR3 nucleotide sequence: TGTGCCAGCAGGAGCCCTCAGCGGGGTGAGCAGTTCTTC. Translation: CASRSPQRGEQFF.